The entry below gives a single TCR beta chain sequence along with its context. What it binds is unknown. The data originate from a study of Ad26.COV2.S vaccination and SARS-CoV-2 variants. Study-wide background: Vaccine-arm donor from the placebo-controlled COV1001 Ad26.COV2.S trial. Ad26.COV2.S shots went into the muscle once or twice, 56 days apart. Study outcomes and limitations: Breadth and depth estimates from TCRs may understate total T cell responses. Vaccine recipients had higher spike-specific TCR breadth than placebo recipients.

This table comes from immunoSEQ multiplex PCR, and its TCRdb copy is limited to in-frame clones, with some not included. The sample includes roughly 700,000 clones, 89% seen only once; the top ten take about 1.5%. The treatment denotes: some 20 received Ad26.COV2.S at low or high dose, single or two shots; a few received placebo; per-sample allocation not given. Samples analyzed were those drawn on day 63 after the first vaccine or placebo injection. Between the trimmed V and J ends, which lost 2 bases and 8 bases, there was a span of 12 bases. In germline, CDR1 is SEHNR, CDR2 FQNEAQ (reference sequence). This CDR3 region has 14 residues.

This specimen consisted of peripheral blood, obtained in a trial of Ad26.COV2.S vaccine versus placebo. The sequence derives from a person aged 18-65 years who received the Ad26.COV2.S COVID-19 vaccine or a placebo. The chain joins TRBV7-9 to TRBJ1-4; a possible D gene is TRBD1 (6 bases). This CDR3 is CASSLKGGSEKLFF. The CDR3 DNA is TGTGCCAGCAGCTTAAAGGGGGGGAGCGAAAAACTGTTTTTT.